Reported below is one T cell receptor (beta chain). The CDR3 totals 13 residues. V gave up 1 base and J gave up 5 bases, with 6 bases separating them. The germline gives CDR1 LNHDA, CDR2 SQIVND (reference sequence). The data belong to a study of T cell responses to AZD1222 COVID-19 vaccine. Assay: immunoSEQ multiplex PCR; the TCRdb copy retains only in-frame clones and omits some. The sample yields over 150,000 clones, around 89% seen once. The chain combines TRBV19 with TRBJ1-5, with D uncertain. This specimen consisted of peripheral blood, obtained 28 days after the second AZD1222 dose. The sequence was obtained from an adult who received the AZD1222 COVID-19 vaccine. CDR3 loop: CASSIGGDQPQHF. CDR3 sequence (DNA): TGTGCCAGTAGTATAGGGGGAGATCAGCCCCAGCATTTT.